A single sample is the source of the 15 T cell receptor beta chains below, sequenced in a study of shared clonotypes between healthy human individuals. Libraries were prepared by immunoSEQ multiplex PCR; TCRdb keeps only in-frame clonotypes and omits some of them. The sample comprises millions of clones, around nine tenths of which are singletons, and more than 0.12% rests with the top ten. Sequencing was carried out using naive CD4+ T cells sorted from blood. Noted subset: CD45RA+ positively selected. These receptors were collected from a man aged 18 to 35 in good health.

The rearrangement joins TRBV28 to TRBJ1-6; 11 nucleotides agree with TRBD1. Germline CDR1 and CDR2: MDHEN and SYDVKM. The CDR3 consists of 15 residues. The J segment lost 10 bases and the V segment lost 6 bases, leaving 8 bases of the junction unmatched. CDR3 nucleotide sequence: TGTGCCAGCAGGTCCCGGGACAGGGGGGAATCACCCCTCCACTTT. Amino acid sequence: CASRSRDRGESPLHF.

With regard to this clone: The same CDR3 can be traced to other DNA sequences in this sample. The chain combines TRBV5-1 with TRBJ1-2; 9 nucleotides match TRBD1. Looked up from germline, CDR1 is SGHRS and CDR2 is YFSETQ. Trimming cost V 4 bases and J 1 base; bases outside gene matches: 2. The CDR3 covers 14 residues. In DNA, the CDR3 is TGCGCCAGCAGCCAGACAGGGGGTAACTATGGCTACACCTTC. Its translation: CASSQTGGNYGYTF.

The chain is built from TRBV6-5 and TRBJ2-7; 7 nucleotides match TRBD2. The CDR3 sequence is 15 residues long. CDR1 is MNHEY and CDR2 is SVGAGI in the germline V gene. With V trimmed by 6 bases and J by 4 bases, 12 bases remained unmatched. The CDR3 DNA reads as TGTGCCAGCAGCAAAGAGCGGGAAGGGCCTTACGAGCAGTACTTC. Encoded protein: CASSKEREGPYEQYF.

The chain joins TRBV5-4 to TRBJ2-5; 8 bases match TRBD2. Germline V gives CDR1 SGHNT, CDR2 YYREEE (reference sequence). Trimming cost V 3 bases and J 4 bases; bases outside gene matches: 11. The CDR3 is 16 residues long. CDR3 sequence: CASSSGPSGRVETQYF. CDR3 nucleotide sequence: TGTGCCAGCAGCTCTGGTCCCAGCGGGAGAGTAGAGACCCAGTACTTC.

V is TRBV19 and J is TRBJ2-6; maybe TRBD2 (6 bases). The CDR3 runs 17 residues. Germline CDR1 is LNHDA and CDR2 is SQIVND (reference sequence). Trimming removed 6 bases from V and 0 bases from J, with 15 bases in between. CDR3 nucleotide sequence: TGTGCCAGTAGCGGAGGGACCCTCAGCTCTGGGGCCAACGTCCTGACTTTC. Amino acids: CASSGGTLSSGANVLTF. Combining the CDR3 with reference TRBV19 and TRBJ2-6 gives the whole variable domain DGGITQSPKYLFRKEGQNVTLSCEQNLNHDAMYWYRQDPGQGLRLIYYSQIVNDFQKGDIAEGYSVSREKKESFPLTVTSAQKNPTAFYLCASSGGTLSSGANVLTFGAGSRLTVL.

The CDR3 here is CASSQDLGTGVSKQYF. Written as DNA, the CDR3 is TGTGCCAGCAGCCAAGATCTTGGGACAGGGGTGTCGAAGCAGTACTTC. J is TRBJ2-5 and V is TRBV14, with 10 positions matching TRBD1. This CDR3 is built from 16 residues. The junction had 12 bases not matched to a gene; V was cut back by 0 bases and J by 11 bases. The germline gives CDR1 SGHDN, CDR2 FVKESK.

The chain's CDR3 is CASSFHRNHLKLAGAGPRDSPLHF. The CDR3 DNA reads as TGTGCCAGCAGTTTCCATCGAAACCACTTGAAACTAGCGGGGGCCGGACCCCGCGATTCACCCCTCCACTTT. This chain links TRBV27 with TRBJ1-6, with a weak D call TRBD1 (6 bases). Germline CDR1 and CDR2: MNHEY and SMNVEV (reference sequence). Trimming removed 3 bases at V and 8 bases at J, with 41 bases between. The CDR3 sequence is 24 residues long.

As regards this clone: The sample carries other DNA sequences with the same CDR3. V is TRBV6-5 and J is TRBJ2-1; TRBD2 might be the D (6 bases). Germline CDR1 reads MNHEY; CDR2 reads SVGAGI. V lost 3 bases to trimming and J lost 0 bases, with 9 bases between them. This CDR3 has 15 residues. The CDR3 DNA reads as TGTGCCAGCAGTTATAGCGGAGGCTCCTACAATGAGCAGTTCTTC. Amino acid sequence: CASSYSGGSYNEQFF.

CDR3: CASSMAAYGYTF. As DNA, the CDR3 is TGTGCCAGTAGTATGGCAGCCTATGGCTACACCTTC. The chain combines TRBV19 with TRBJ1-2; D not resolved. Trimming shortened V by 3 bases and J by 4 bases, and 6 bases separated the two germline ends. The CDR3 length is 12 residues. The germline gives CDR1 LNHDA, CDR2 SQIVND (reference sequence).

This clone was seen more than once but under ten times. The gene calls are TRBV10-2 and TRBJ1-1; D is unclear. Per the germline V gene, CDR1 is WSHSY and CDR2 is SAAADI. Trimming pared 3 bases from V and 4 bases from J, leaving 12 bases between. The CDR3 is 14 amino acids. CDR3 in DNA: TGCGCCAGCAGTGACCCCAGATGGGGCACTGAAGCTTTCTTT. Encoded protein: CASSDPRWGTEAFF.

The chain joins TRBV6-1 to TRBJ2-5, with D hard to call. Trimming removed 2 bases from V and 2 bases from J, with 12 bases in between. Germline V gene data show CDR1 as MNHNS and CDR2 as SASEGT. The CDR3 totals 15 residues. CDR3 DNA sequence: TGTGCCAGCAGTGAAATGTTACTCATACAAGAGACCCAGTACTTC. It is translated as CASSEMLLIQETQYF.

The rearrangement joins TRBV11-2 to TRBJ1-2; D unclear. This CDR3 has 14 amino acids. Trimming removed 5 bases from V and 8 bases from J, with 18 bases in between. Germline values: CDR1 SGHAT, CDR2 FQNNGV. CDR3 region: CASSPAFTREGYTF. The CDR3, as DNA: TGTGCCAGCAGCCCCGCCTTTACCCGTGAAGGCTACACCTTC.

V and J are TRBV6-5 and TRBJ1-1; tentatively, D is TRBD1 (6 bases). Per germline, CDR1 MNHEY and CDR2 SVGAGI. Trimming shortened V by 7 bases and J by 2 bases, and 11 bases separated the two germline ends. CDR3 length equals 13 residues. CDR3 loop: CASKPQGNTEAFF. For the CDR3, the DNA is TGTGCCAGCAAACCACAGGGAAACACTGAAGCTTTCTTT.

The V call is TRBV18, the J call TRBJ2-1, with 7 bases that match TRBD2. Per germline, CDR1 KGHSH and CDR2 LQKENI. This CDR3 is 16 amino acids long. Trimming at V came to 7 bases and at J to 0 bases, leaving 9 bases not matched to a gene. The CDR3: CASLPLGGFSYNEQFF. CDR3 bases: TGTGCCAGCTTACCTCTCGGGGGGTTCTCCTACAATGAGCAGTTCTTC.

In its sample, this clone was seen once. The V gene is TRBV7-8, the J gene TRBJ1-5; 8 bases align to TRBD1. This CDR3 spans 15 amino acids. Germline lookup yields CDR1 SGHVS and CDR2 FQNEAQ. The junction had 6 bases not matched to a gene; V was cut back by 1 base and J by 7 bases. DNA for the CDR3: TGTGCCAGCAGCTTAGAAACAGGGGGTCGGCAGCCCCAGCATTTT. Translation gives CASSLETGGRQPQHF.